The clone carrying this T cell receptor beta chain came up once. Its specificity is not known. Primers used in a second PCR of about 6 to 12 cycles were a sample-barcoded 5' primer and a J-beta primer mix. Every molecule of cDNA carried a tag from a template-switch adaptor with 12 random nucleotides. TCRdb processed the 5' RACE reads anew with MiXCR; each CDR3 protein has one entry. The data show hundreds of thousands of distinct CDR3 sequences, 49% seen once. The data originate from a study of blood T cells in healthy people across ages. Study-level findings and limits: Roughly linear age-related decline in beta diversity appeared, significant by age about 37. With naive T cell percentage, TCR beta diversity showed a strong correlation.

Germline V gene data show CDR1 as LGHDT and CDR2 as YNNKEL (reference sequence). The CDR3 covers 15 residues. V was trimmed by 4 bases and J by 5 bases, leaving 14 bases between them. The material sequenced was blood. This TCR was sampled from a woman aged 55 to 70 in good health. The chain joins TRBV3-1 to TRBJ1-4, with TRBD1 as a possible D gene (5 bases). In DNA, the CDR3 is TGTGCCAGCAGCCTAGGCCGGCCAGGGAATGAAAAACTGTTTTTT. Translated: CASSLGRPGNEKLFF.